The T cell receptor beta chain under discussion was sequenced for a study of cytotoxic CD8 clonotypes in ibrutinib-treated CLL. This clone was seen just once. As yet, its antigen is unknown. Measured with immunoSEQ multiplex PCR; TCRdb has only the in-frame clones, and not every one. Of hundreds of thousands of clones in the sample, around three quarters were seen once. About 2 micrograms of genomic DNA (from cryopreserved PBMCs) were used for TCR beta libraries. Findings and limits, study-wide: Clonality rose at ibrutinib response and fell back toward baseline at progression.

Germline loops: CDR1 SEHNR, CDR2 FQNEAQ (reference sequence). Trimming cost V 5 bases and J 2 bases, with 20 bases left between them. The CDR3 has 17 amino acids. The source was PBMCs, collected after 24 months of ibrutinib treatment. The V and J genes are TRBV7-9 and TRBJ2-3, with D possibly TRBD1 on 6 matching bases. The clonotype was recovered from a human donor with chronic lymphocytic leukemia. The CDR3 loop is CASSLEGQKEFTDTQYF. Written as DNA, the CDR3 is TGTGCCAGCAGCCTAGAAGGACAGAAGGAATTCACAGATACGCAGTATTTT.